This passage covers 28 T cell receptor beta chains from one sample sequenced in a study of shared clonotypes between healthy human individuals. TCRdb keeps only in-frame clones here, not all; method: immunoSEQ multiplex PCR. The table includes approximately 2.3 million clones, more than 85% detected once. Input material: naive CD4+ T cells from PBMCs. The subset is: CD45RA+ positively selected. Receptors were obtained from a man between 18 and 35 years old in good health. Some clones in this sample may be carry-over from other donors' samples.

V gene TRBV6-1 combines with J gene TRBJ1-2; 8 bases are a match to TRBD1. This CDR3 is 13 amino acids long. The germline V gene has CDR1 MNHNS and CDR2 SASEGT. V lost 7 bases to trimming and J lost 8 bases; unmatched junction nucleotides: 9. The CDR3 is CASNLGQVDGYTF. The CDR3 DNA sequence: TGTGCCAGCAATCTGGGACAGGTGGACGGCTACACCTTC.

The chain carries TRBV7-9 and TRBJ1-4; 8 bases align to TRBD1. Germline V gene sequence: CDR1 SEHNR, CDR2 FQNEAQ (reference sequence). Trimming cost V 4 bases and J 4 bases; bases outside gene matches: 2. The CDR3 contains 14 residues. CDR3 protein: CASSYGQGNEKLFF. Here the CDR3 DNA reads TGTGCCAGCAGCTACGGACAGGGTAATGAAAAACTGTTTTTT.

The rearrangement links TRBV5-4 to TRBJ2-6, with D uncertain. CDR3 length equals 16 residues. V lost 0 bases, J lost 1 base, and 8 bases lay in between. The germline CDR1 and CDR2 sequences are SGHNT and YYREEE (reference sequence). The CDR3 loop reads CASSLVSPSGANVLTF. CDR3 DNA sequence: TGTGCCAGCAGCTTGGTATCGCCGTCTGGGGCCAACGTCCTGACTTTC.

V and J are TRBV5-1 and TRBJ1-1; no reliable D call. This CDR3 region has 16 residues. Germline CDR1 and CDR2: SGHRS and YFSETQ. V was pared by 4 bases and J by 0 bases, with 16 bases between. Written as DNA, the CDR3 is TGCGCCAGCAGCCGGCGAGTGTCGGGCCTGAACACTGAAGCTTTCTTT. It specifies CASSRRVSGLNTEAFF.

In DNA form, the CDR3 reads TGTGCCAGCAGCCAAAGTGGAGACAGGGGGCTGTACTTC. It yields the protein CASSQSGDRGLYF. The chain employs TRBV5-8 and TRBJ2-7, with 10 bases that match TRBD1. Germline CDR1 reads SGHTS; CDR2 reads YDEGEE. This CDR3 is built from 13 residues. The V and J ends lost 4 bases and 12 bases, in that order; junction bases with no gene match: 10.

The V call is TRBV19, the J call TRBJ2-7; 13 bases align to TRBD2. V shed 6 bases, J shed 5 bases, and the junction held 10 bases outside the gene matches. This CDR3 is built from 16 residues. CDR1 and CDR2 from the germline V gene are LNHDA and SQIVND (reference sequence). The CDR3 here is CASRKTSGRRLDEQYF. CDR3 bases: TGTGCCAGTAGAAAGACTAGCGGGAGGCGCCTGGACGAGCAGTACTTC.

The chain has TRBV7-2 and TRBJ1-3, with unresolved D. Trimming left V 0 bases short and J 7 bases short, with 10 bases between. CDR3 size: 14 residues. CDR1 SGHTA and CDR2 FQGNSA come from the germline V gene. The CDR3 sequence: CASSLASRPNTIYF. The CDR3 bases are TGTGCCAGCAGCTTAGCTTCCAGGCCGAACACCATATATTTT. Based on the CDR3 plus reference TRBV7-2 and TRBJ1-3, the full variable domain is GAGVSQSPSNKVTEKGKDVELRCDPISGHTALYWYRQSLGQGLEFLIYFQGNSAPDKSGLPSDRFSAERTGGSVSTLTIQRTQQEDSAVYLCASSLASRPNTIYFGEGSWLTVV.

This clone is a singleton in its sample. This CDR3 is also generated by other DNA sequences in the sample. The DNA of the CDR3 is TGTGCCAGCAGTCTATACAATGAGCAGTTCTTC. Residues: CASSLYNEQFF. The gene calls are TRBV5-4 and TRBJ2-1, with D unclear. Germline values: CDR1 SGHNT, CDR2 YYREEE (reference sequence). V lost 5 bases to trimming and J lost 4 bases, with 4 bases between them. The CDR3 is 11 amino acids.

This clone showed up just a few times. The V call is TRBV23-1, the J call TRBJ1-1; D unclear. Being an ORF, TRBV23-1 has a function that is uncertain. Between the trimmed V and J ends, which lost 9 bases and 5 bases, there was a span of 4 bases. The CDR3 contains 9 residues. The DNA for the CDR3 is TGCGCCAGACGAACTGAAGCTTTCTTT. Translating it yields CARRTEAFF.

J is TRBJ2-7 and V is TRBV7-8, with 7 positions matching TRBD1. Trimming removed 1 base from V and 5 bases from J; junction bases left unmatched: 11. CDR1 is SGHVS, CDR2 FQNEAQ, per germline. This CDR3 is built from 16 residues. The CDR3 loop is CASSLDVRGPRDEQYF. Written as DNA, the CDR3 is TGTGCCAGCAGCTTAGATGTTAGGGGGCCTCGGGACGAGCAGTACTTC.

The V gene is TRBV6-5, the J gene TRBJ1-1; D gene uncertain. Germline V gene data show CDR1 as MNHEY and CDR2 as SVGAGI. V was clipped by 2 bases and J by 0 bases, with 7 bases between them. CDR3 size: 14 residues. The CDR3 DNA sequence: TGTGCCAGCAGTTACATGGGGTTGAACACTGAAGCTTTCTTT. Translating gives CASSYMGLNTEAFF.

The V call is TRBV27, the J call TRBJ1-1; D ambiguous. The V gene's germline CDR1 is MNHEY and CDR2 SMNVEV (reference sequence). This CDR3 has 19 residues. The V end was cut by 2 bases, the J end by 0 bases, with 22 bases between. The CDR3 spells CASSLVGWLPLHLNTEAFF. As DNA, the CDR3 is TGTGCCAGCAGTTTAGTGGGGTGGCTCCCCTTACATTTGAACACTGAAGCTTTCTTT.

The CDR3 coding sequence is TGTGCCAGCAGCTTGGGGACTACCTCCGAGCAGTACTTC. Its translation is CASSLGTTSEQYF. V is TRBV5-4 and J is TRBJ2-7, with a weak D call TRBD2 (6 bases). In germline, CDR1 is SGHNT, CDR2 YYREEE (reference sequence). This CDR3 spans 13 amino acids. The germline V and J ends were trimmed by 0 bases and 6 bases, with 10 bases remaining between them.

The V gene is TRBV28, the J gene TRBJ2-2; the D is unclear. Germline-derived CDR1 and CDR2 are MDHEN and SYDVKM. V was shortened by 6 bases and J by 4 bases, with 9 bases between the two germline ends. The CDR3 sequence is 13 residues long. The CDR3 loop is CASSTPATGELFF. The DNA for the CDR3 is TGTGCCAGCAGCACTCCAGCCACCGGGGAGCTGTTTTTT.

V and J are TRBV9 and TRBJ1-4; D call uncertain. CDR1 SGDLS and CDR2 YYNGEE come from the germline V gene. There are 15 residues in the CDR3. The V end was cut by 3 bases, the J end by 4 bases, with 13 bases between. The DNA for the CDR3 is TGTGCCAGCAGCGGTGGCGCCTACAATAATGAAAAACTGTTTTTT. Amino acids: CASSGGAYNNEKLFF.

The chain links TRBV6-5 to TRBJ2-7; the D gene is possibly TRBD1 (7 bases). Germline V gene data show CDR1 as MNHEY and CDR2 as SVGAGI. With 2 bases removed from V and 2 bases from J, the gap between germline ends came to 13 bases. This CDR3 has 15 residues. Written as DNA, the CDR3 is TGTGCCAGCAGTTACGCAGGGGGGAAAACCTACGAGCAGTACTTC. Protein sequence: CASSYAGGKTYEQYF.

The chain has TRBV19 and TRBJ2-7; TRBD2 agrees at 10 bases. Germline-derived CDR1 and CDR2 are LNHDA and SQIVND (reference sequence). This CDR3 has 17 amino acids. Trimming at V came to 3 bases and at J to 4 bases, leaving 12 bases not matched to a gene. The CDR3 loop reads CASSITSGTSRGYEQYF. Written as DNA, the CDR3 is TGTGCCAGTAGTATTACTAGCGGGACGTCTCGAGGGTACGAGCAGTACTTC.

This chain connects TRBV19 to TRBJ1-3; D is undetermined. The ends were cut back, 3 bases at V and 0 bases at J, with 15 bases in the middle. The germline gives CDR1 LNHDA, CDR2 SQIVND (reference sequence). CDR3 length: 17 amino acids. CDR3 DNA: TGTGCCAGTAGTATTACCAGACTACGGGACTCTGGAAACACCATATATTTT. Its protein product is CASSITRLRDSGNTIYF.

The rearrangement uses TRBV9 and TRBJ2-3; TRBD2 matches 11 bases. CDR1 is SGDLS and CDR2 is YYNGEE in the germline V gene. The CDR3 consists of 17 residues. J was trimmed by 2 bases and V by 0 bases; bases with no gene match: 5. The CDR3 spells CASSVAPLAGDTDTQYF. The CDR3 DNA is TGTGCCAGCAGCGTAGCCCCACTAGCGGGAGACACAGATACGCAGTATTTT. The full variable domain, its missing parts supplied by reference TRBV9 and TRBJ2-3, is DSGVTQTPKHLITATGQRVTLRCSPRSGDLSVYWYQQSLDQGLQFLIQYYNGEERAKGNILERFSAQQFPDLHSELNLSSLELGDSALYFCASSVAPLAGDTDTQYFGPGTRLTVL.

As to this clone: The identical CDR3 is also encoded by other nucleotide sequences in the sample. CDR3 coding DNA: TGCGCCAGCAGCTTGGGAGGCCAGGGTAATGAAAAACTGTTTTTT. It yields the protein CASSLGGQGNEKLFF. The J gene is TRBJ1-4, the V gene TRBV5-1; a possible D gene is TRBD1 (5 bases). In germline, CDR1 is SGHRS, CDR2 YFSETQ. The CDR3 covers 15 residues. The germline V and J ends were trimmed by 0 bases and 4 bases, with 10 bases remaining between them.

The chain links TRBV10-2 to TRBJ1-2; 9 nucleotides line up with TRBD1. CDR1 WSHSY and CDR2 SAAADI come from the germline V gene. This CDR3 has 14 amino acids. The trim removed 8 bases at V and 8 bases at J, leaving 12 bases unmatched. The CDR3, as DNA: TGCGCCAGCGCCGTGGGGACAGGGTTTCACGGCTACACCTTC. Protein product: CASAVGTGFHGYTF.

The chain is built from TRBV7-9 and TRBJ1-1, with 10 bases lining up with TRBD1. CDR3 length: 13 amino acids. Trimming cost V 5 bases and J 9 bases; bases outside gene matches: 6. Germline assignment: CDR1 SEHNR and CDR2 FQNEAQ (reference sequence). In nucleotides, the CDR3 is TGTGCCAGCAGCCAGGGACAGGGGACCCAAGCTTTCTTT. Translating it yields CASSQGQGTQAFF. Full variable domain (remainder filled in from reference TRBV7-9 and TRBJ1-1): DTGVSQNPRHKITKRGQNVTFRCDPISEHNRLYWYRQTLGQGPEFLTYFQNEAQLEKSRLLSDRFSAERPKGSFSTLEIQRTEQGDSAMYLCASSQGQGTQAFFGQGTRLTVV.

The chain has TRBV29-1 and TRBJ2-7; D remains unclear. V lost 4 bases and J lost 5, with 15 bases in between. The CDR3 loop spans 13 amino acids. Germline CDR1 and CDR2: SQVTM and ANQGSEA. CDR3: CSVVSTLLHEQYF. The CDR3 region has the DNA TGCAGCGTTGTATCGACACTTCTCCACGAGCAGTACTTC.

V usage is TRBV5-4 and J usage is TRBJ2-3; TRBD2 might be the D (6 bases). Germline V CDR1 and CDR2: SGHNT, YYREEE (reference sequence). This CDR3 is 14 amino acids long. V lost 5 bases, J lost 2 bases, and 12 bases lay in between. CDR3 coding DNA: TGTGCCAGCAGTCCATCGGACTACACAGATACGCAGTATTTT. Its translation: CASSPSDYTDTQYF.

This clone was seen only once. The chain is built from TRBV15 and TRBJ2-2, with D possibly matching TRBD2 (6 bases). Trimming stripped 1 base from V and 6 bases from J, with 18 bases between. The CDR3 loop spans 17 amino acids. Germline-derived CDR1 and CDR2 are LNHNV and YYDKDF (reference sequence). The CDR3 region has the DNA TGTGCCACCAGCAGAGCCCCGGGGGTTGGTGCTGCCGGGGAGCTGTTTTTT. It codes for CATSRAPGVGAAGELFF.

Concerning this clone: This sample also contains other DNA sequences that code for the same CDR3. The chain couples TRBV5-6 to TRBJ2-4, with D hard to call. Trimming left V 2 bases short and J 0 bases short, with 9 bases between. This CDR3 region has 15 residues. Germline V gene sequence: CDR1 SGHDT, CDR2 YYEEEE. The CDR3 here is CASSFGRIAKNIQYF. The CDR3 DNA sequence: TGTGCCAGCAGCTTCGGACGCATAGCCAAAAACATTCAGTACTTC.

The chain combines TRBV5-6 with TRBJ2-2; D is possibly TRBD2 (7 bases). The V end lost 1 base, the J end lost 6 bases, and 13 bases lay between the germline ends. The germline gives CDR1 SGHDT, CDR2 YYEEEE. The CDR3 contains 15 residues. Here the CDR3 reads CASSLTGRVSGELFF. In DNA form, the CDR3 reads TGTGCCAGCAGCTTGACAGGGAGGGTGTCCGGGGAGCTGTTTTTT.

This clone came up once. The chain combines TRBV6-1 with TRBJ1-3; D not certain. Deletions cut 4 bases from V and 0 bases from J, with 13 bases between. The CDR3 is 16 amino acids. Looked up from germline, CDR1 is MNHNS and CDR2 is SASEGT. CDR3: CASSGNGESSGNTIYF. In DNA form, the CDR3 reads TGTGCCAGCAGTGGTAACGGCGAGAGCTCTGGAAACACCATATATTTT.